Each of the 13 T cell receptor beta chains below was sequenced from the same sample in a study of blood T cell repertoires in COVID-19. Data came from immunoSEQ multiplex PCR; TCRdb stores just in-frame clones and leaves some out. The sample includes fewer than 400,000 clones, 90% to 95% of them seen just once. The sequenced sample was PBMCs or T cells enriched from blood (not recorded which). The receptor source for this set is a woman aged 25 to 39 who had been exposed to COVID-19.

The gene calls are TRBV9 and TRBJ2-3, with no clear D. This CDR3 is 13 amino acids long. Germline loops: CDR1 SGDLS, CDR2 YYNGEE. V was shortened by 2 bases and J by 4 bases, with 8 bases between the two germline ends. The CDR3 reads CASSVYSPDTQYF. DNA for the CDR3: TGTGCCAGCAGCGTGTATAGCCCAGATACGCAGTATTTT.

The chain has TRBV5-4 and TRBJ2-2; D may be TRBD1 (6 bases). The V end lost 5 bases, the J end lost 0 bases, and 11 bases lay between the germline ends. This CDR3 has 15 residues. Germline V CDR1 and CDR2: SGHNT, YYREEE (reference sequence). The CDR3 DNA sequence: TGTGCCAGCAGGACCGGGACAACGAACACCGGGGAGCTGTTTTTT. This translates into CASRTGTTNTGELFF.

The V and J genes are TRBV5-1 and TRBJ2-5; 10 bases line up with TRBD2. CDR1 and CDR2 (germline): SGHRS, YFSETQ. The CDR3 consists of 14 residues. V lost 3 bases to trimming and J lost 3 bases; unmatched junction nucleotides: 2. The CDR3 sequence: CASSSGTSEETQYF. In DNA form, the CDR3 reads TGCGCCAGCAGCTCGGGGACTAGCGAAGAGACCCAGTACTTC.

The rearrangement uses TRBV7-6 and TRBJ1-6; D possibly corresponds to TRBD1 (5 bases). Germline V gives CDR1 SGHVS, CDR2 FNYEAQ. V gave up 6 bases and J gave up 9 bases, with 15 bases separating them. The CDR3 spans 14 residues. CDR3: CASRQAGEGSPLHF. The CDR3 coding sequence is TGTGCCAGCAGACAGGCCGGAGAAGGTTCACCCCTCCACTTT.

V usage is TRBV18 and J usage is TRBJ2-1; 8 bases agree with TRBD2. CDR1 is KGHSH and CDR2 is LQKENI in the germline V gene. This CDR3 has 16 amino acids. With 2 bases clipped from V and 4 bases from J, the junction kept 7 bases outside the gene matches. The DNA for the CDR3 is TGTGCCAGCTCACCAGGCGGCGGGGGGATGTACAATGAGCAGTTCTTC. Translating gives CASSPGGGGMYNEQFF.

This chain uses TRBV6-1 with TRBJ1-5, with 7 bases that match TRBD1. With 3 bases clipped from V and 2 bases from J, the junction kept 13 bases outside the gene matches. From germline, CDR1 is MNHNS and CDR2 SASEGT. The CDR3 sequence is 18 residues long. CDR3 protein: CASSEDRLGTFGNQPQHF. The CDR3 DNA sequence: TGTGCCAGCAGTGAGGACAGGTTGGGGACTTTTGGCAATCAGCCCCAGCATTTT.

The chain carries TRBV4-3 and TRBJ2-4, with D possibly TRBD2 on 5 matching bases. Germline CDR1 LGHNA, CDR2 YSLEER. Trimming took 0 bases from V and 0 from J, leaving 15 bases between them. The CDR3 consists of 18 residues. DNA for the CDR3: TGCGCCAGCAGCCAAGATCCTCTAGCCCTTCTAGCCAAAAACATTCAGTACTTC. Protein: CASSQDPLALLAKNIQYF.

The DNA for the CDR3 is TGCGCCAGGAGGACAGTTTGGCAGTACTTC. It is translated as CARRTVWQYF. The chain carries TRBV23-1 and TRBJ2-7; D is possibly TRBD1 (6 bases). TRBV23-1 is an open reading frame, and its role is uncertain. The germline V and J ends were trimmed by 9 bases and 9 bases, with 12 bases remaining between them. The CDR3 is 10 residues long.

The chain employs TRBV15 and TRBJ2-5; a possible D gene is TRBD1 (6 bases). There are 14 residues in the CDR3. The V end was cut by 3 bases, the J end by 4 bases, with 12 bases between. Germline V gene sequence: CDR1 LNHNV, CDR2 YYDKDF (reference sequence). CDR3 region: CATSSRGGGETQYF. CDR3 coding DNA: TGTGCCACCAGCAGTCGAGGGGGTGGAGAGACCCAGTACTTC.

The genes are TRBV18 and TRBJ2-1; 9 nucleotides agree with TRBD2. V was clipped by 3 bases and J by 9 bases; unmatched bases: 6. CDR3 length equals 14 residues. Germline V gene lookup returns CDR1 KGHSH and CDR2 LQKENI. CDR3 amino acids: CASSPQRGATEQFF. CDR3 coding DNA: TGTGCCAGCTCACCTCAGCGGGGGGCGACTGAGCAGTTCTTC.

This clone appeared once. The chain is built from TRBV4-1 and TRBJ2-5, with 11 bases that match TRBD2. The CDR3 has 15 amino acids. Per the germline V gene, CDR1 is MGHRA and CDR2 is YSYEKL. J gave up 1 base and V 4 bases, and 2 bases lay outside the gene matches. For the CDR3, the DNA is TGCGCCAGCAGCCCCGGACTAGCGGGCCAAGAGACCCAGTACTTC. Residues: CASSPGLAGQETQYF.

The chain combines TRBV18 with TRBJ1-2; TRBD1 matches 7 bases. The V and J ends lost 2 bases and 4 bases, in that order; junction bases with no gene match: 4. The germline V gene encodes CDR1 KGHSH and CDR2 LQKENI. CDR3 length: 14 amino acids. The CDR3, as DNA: TGTGCCAGCTCACCAGGGGGACAGAGCTATGGCTACACCTTC. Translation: CASSPGGQSYGYTF.

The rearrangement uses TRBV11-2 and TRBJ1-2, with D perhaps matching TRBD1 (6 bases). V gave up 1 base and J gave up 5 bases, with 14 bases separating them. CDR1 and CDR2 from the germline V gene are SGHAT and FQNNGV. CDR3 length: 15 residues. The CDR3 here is CASSLVMGARYGYTF. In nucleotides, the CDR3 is TGTGCCAGCAGCTTAGTTATGGGGGCTCGGTATGGCTACACCTTC.